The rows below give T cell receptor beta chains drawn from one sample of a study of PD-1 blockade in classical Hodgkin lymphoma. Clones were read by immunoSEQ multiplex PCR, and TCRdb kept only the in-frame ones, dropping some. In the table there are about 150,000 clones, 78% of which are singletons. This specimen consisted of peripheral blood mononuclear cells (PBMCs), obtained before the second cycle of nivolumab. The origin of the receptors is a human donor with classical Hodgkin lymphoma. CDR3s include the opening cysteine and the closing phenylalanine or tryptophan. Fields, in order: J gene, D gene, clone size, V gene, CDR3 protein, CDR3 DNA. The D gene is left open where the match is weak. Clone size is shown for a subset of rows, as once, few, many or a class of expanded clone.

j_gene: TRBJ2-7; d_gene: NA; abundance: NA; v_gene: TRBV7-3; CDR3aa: CASSLPGSYEQYF; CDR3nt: TGTGCCAGCAGCCTGCCGGGATCCTACGAGCAGTACTTC
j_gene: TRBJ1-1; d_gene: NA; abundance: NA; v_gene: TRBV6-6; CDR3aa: CASRYRENTEAFF; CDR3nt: TGTGCCAGCAGGTACAGGGAGAACACTGAAGCTTTCTTT
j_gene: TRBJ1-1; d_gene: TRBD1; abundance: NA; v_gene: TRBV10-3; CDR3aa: CAISSGQSNTEAFF; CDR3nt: TGTGCCATCAGCTCGGGACAGTCGAACACTGAAGCTTTCTTT
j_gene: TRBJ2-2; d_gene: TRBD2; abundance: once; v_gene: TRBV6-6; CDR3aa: CASKEGLAGIAGELFF; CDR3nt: TGTGCCAGCAAGGAGGGATTAGCGGGTATCGCCGGGGAGCTGTTTTTT
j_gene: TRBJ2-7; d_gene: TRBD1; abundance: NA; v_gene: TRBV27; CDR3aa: CASSFGQGSSYEQYF; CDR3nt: TGTGCCAGCAGTTTCGGACAGGGCAGTTCCTACGAGCAGTACTTC
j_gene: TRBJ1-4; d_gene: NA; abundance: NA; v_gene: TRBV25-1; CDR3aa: CASSDPGRTNEKLFF; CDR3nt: TGTGCCAGCAGTGACCCAGGGAGAACTAATGAAAAACTGTTTTTT
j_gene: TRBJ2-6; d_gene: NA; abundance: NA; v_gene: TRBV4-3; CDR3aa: CASSQGTGISGANVLTF; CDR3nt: TGCGCCAGCAGCCAAGGGACTGGGATCTCTGGGGCCAACGTCCTGACTTTC
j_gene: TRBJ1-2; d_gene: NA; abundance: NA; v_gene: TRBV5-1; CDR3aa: CASSLDGSYEVGYTF; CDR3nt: TGCGCCAGCAGTTTGGACGGGTCTTACGAGGTTGGCTACACCTTC
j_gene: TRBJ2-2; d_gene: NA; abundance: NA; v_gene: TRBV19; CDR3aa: CASSIKRHNTGELFF; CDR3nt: TGTGCCAGTAGTATTAAGCGGCACAACACCGGGGAGCTGTTTTTT
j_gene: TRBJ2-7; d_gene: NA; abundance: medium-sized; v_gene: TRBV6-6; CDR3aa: CASSYSTYSTYEQYF; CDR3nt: TGTGCCAGCAGTTACTCGACTTATTCCACCTACGAGCAGTACTTC
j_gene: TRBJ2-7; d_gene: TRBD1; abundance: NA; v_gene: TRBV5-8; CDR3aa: CASSLGVGQNYEQYF; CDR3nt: TGTGCCAGCAGCTTGGGCGTGGGACAGAACTACGAGCAGTACTTC
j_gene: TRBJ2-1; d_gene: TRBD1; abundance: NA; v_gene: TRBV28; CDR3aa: CASSRDRVYSNEQFF; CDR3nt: TGTGCCAGCAGCCGAGACAGGGTCTACAGCAATGAGCAGTTCTTC
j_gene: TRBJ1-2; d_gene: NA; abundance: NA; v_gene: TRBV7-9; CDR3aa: CASSSSLGNYGYTF; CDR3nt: TGTGCCAGCAGCTCAAGCCTCGGCAACTATGGCTACACCTTC
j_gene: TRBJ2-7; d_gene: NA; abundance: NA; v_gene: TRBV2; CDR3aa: CASSEIKRLAYEQYF; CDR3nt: TGTGCCAGCAGTGAAATCAAGCGGTTAGCCTACGAGCAGTACTTC
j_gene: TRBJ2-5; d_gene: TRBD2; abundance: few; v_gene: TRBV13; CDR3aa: CASSPSGAPQETQYF; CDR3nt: TGTGCCAGCAGCCCCAGCGGGGCGCCGCAAGAGACCCAGTACTTC
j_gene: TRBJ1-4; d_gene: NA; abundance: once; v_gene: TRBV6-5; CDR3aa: CASSHPNEKLFF; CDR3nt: TGTGCCAGCAGCCATCCTAATGAAAAACTGTTTTTT
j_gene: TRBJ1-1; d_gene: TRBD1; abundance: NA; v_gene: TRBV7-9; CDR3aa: CASSLWTGVNTEAFF; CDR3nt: TGTGCCAGCAGCTTGTGGACAGGCGTTAACACTGAAGCTTTCTTT
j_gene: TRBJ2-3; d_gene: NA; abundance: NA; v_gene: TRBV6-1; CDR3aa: CASSAVDTQYF; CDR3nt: TGTGCCAGCAGTGCGGTAGATACGCAGTATTTT
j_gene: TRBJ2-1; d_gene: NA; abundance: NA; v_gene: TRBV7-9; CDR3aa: CASSLWWVSGGAYNEQFF; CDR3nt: TGTGCCAGCAGCTTATGGTGGGTATCCGGGGGTGCCTACAATGAGCAGTTCTTC
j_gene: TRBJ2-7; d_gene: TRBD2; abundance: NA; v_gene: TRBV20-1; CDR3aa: CSARDGGLAAF; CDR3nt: TGCAGTGCTAGAGATGGGGGACTAGCAGCCTTC
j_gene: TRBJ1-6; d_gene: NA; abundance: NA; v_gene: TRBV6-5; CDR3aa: CASSYSQSSYNSPLHF; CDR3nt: TGTGCCAGCAGTTACTCCCAGAGCTCCTATAATTCACCCCTCCACTTT
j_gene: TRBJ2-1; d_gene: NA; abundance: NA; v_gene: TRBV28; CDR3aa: CASSRPQPYNEQFF; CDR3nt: TGTGCCAGCAGTCGGCCCCAACCCTACAATGAGCAGTTCTTC
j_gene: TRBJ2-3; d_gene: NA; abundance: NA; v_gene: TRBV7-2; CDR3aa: CASSLPSTSFTDTQYF; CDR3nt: TGTGCCAGCAGCTTACCCTCCACTAGTTTCACAGATACGCAGTATTTT
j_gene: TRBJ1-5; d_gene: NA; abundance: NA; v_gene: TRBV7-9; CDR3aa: CASSFSRYQPQHF; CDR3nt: TGTGCCAGCAGCTTTTCCAGATATCAGCCCCAGCATTTT
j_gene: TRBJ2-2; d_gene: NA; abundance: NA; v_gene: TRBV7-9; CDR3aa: CVGGLGTRGKTTNTGELFF; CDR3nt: TGTGTCGGAGGGTTGGGCACGAGGGGCAAAACTACGAACACCGGGGAGCTGTTTTTT
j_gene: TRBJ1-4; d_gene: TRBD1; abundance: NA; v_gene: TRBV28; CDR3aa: CASSPGQGSWLFF; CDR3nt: TGTGCCAGCAGTCCCGGACAGGGCTCCTGGCTGTTTTTT
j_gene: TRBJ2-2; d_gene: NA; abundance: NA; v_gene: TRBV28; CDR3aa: CASSPPGGVRVTGELFF; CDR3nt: TGTGCCAGCAGTCCCCCTGGCGGGGTCCGGGTCACCGGGGAGCTGTTTTTT
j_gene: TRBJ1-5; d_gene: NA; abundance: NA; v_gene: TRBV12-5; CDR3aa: CASGLVLVGGGWQPQHF; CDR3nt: TGTGCTAGTGGTTTGGTACTGGTGGGGGGAGGATGGCAGCCCCAGCATTTT
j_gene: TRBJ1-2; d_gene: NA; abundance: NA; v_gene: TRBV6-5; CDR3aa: CAIPGANYGYTF; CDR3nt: TGTGCCATCCCGGGTGCCAACTATGGCTACACCTTC
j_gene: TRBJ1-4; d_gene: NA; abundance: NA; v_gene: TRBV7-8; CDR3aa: CASSSLTTNEKLFF; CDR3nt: TGTGCCAGCAGCTCCTTAACAACTAATGAAAAACTGTTTTTT
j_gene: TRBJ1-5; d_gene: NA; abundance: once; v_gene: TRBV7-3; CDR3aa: CASSLIGGRAGQPQHF; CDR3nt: TGTGCCAGCAGCTTAATAGGAGGCAGGGCTGGTCAGCCCCAGCATTTT
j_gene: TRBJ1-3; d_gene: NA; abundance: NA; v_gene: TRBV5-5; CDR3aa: CASSADMNSGNTIYF; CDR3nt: TGTGCCAGCAGTGCCGACATGAACTCTGGAAACACCATATATTTT
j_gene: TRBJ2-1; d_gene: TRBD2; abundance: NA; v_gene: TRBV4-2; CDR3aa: CASSQDGISGGFYNEQFF; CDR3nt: TGTGCCAGCAGCCAAGATGGGATAAGCGGGGGGTTTTACAATGAGCAGTTCTTC
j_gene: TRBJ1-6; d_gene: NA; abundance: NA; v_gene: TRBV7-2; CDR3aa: CASRGYLNVAPLHF; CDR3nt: TGTGCCAGCAGAGGTTATTTGAATGTTGCACCCCTCCACTTT
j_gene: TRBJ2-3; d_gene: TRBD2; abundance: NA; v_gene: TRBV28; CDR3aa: CASKPGLAGWGDTQYF; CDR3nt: TGTGCCAGCAAACCGGGACTAGCGGGTTGGGGAGATACGCAGTATTTT
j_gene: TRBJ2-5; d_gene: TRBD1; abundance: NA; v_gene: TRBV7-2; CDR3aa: CASSLGTVQETQYF; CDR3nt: TGTGCCAGCAGCTTGGGGACAGTACAAGAGACCCAGTACTTC
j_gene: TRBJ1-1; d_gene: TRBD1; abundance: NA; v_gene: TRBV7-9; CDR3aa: CASSLMGTGTDEAFF; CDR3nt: TGTGCCAGCAGCTTGATGGGGACGGGGACAGATGAAGCTTTCTTT